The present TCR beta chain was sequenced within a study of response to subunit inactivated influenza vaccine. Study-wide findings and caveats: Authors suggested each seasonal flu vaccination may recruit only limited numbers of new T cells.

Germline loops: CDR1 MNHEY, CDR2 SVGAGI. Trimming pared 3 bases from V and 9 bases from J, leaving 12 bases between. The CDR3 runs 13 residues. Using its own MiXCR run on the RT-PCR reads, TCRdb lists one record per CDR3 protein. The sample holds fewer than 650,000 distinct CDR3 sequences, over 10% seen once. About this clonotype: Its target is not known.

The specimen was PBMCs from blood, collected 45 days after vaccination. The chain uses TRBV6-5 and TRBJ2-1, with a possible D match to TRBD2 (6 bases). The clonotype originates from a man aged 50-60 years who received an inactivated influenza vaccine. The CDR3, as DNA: TGTGCCAGCAGTTATAATTTGGGAGGTGAGCAGTTCTTC. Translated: CASSYNLGGEQFF.